Below are 24 T cell receptor beta chains sequenced from a single sample in a study of Graves' ophthalmopathy and Graves' hyperthyroidism. Amplified material comprised TCR beta CDR3 regions derived from RNA transcripts. The first-round RT-PCR employed HTBI primers together with the Qiagen OneStep RT-PCR kit. A multiplex PCR was then performed as the second round. From the multiplex PCR reads, TCRdb called clonotypes with MiXCR, one entry per CDR3 protein. The sample has a few hundred thousand distinct CDR3 sequences; approximately 37% are singletons. Sequenced: peripheral blood or thyroid tissue (not recorded which). These receptors all stem from an adult man with Graves' hyperthyroidism.

The chain employs TRBV19 and TRBJ1-2, with a weak D call TRBD1 (5 bases). CDR1 and CDR2 (germline): LNHDA, SQIVND (reference sequence). The V end lost 10 bases, the J end lost 5 bases, and 23 bases lay between the germline ends. The CDR3 consists of 15 residues. CDR3 in amino acids: CATEGTQGPVYGYTF. The CDR3 DNA is TGTGCCACGGAAGGAACCCAGGGTCCTGTATATGGCTACACCTTC.

The sample holds a few counts of this clonotype. The chain has TRBV5-1 and TRBJ1-3; 8 positions agree with TRBD1. CDR1 is SGHRS and CDR2 is YFSETQ in the germline V gene. CDR3 length: 16 amino acids. The J segment lost 0 bases and the V segment lost 6 bases, leaving 8 bases of the junction unmatched. Here the CDR3 reads CASTQTGASSGNTIYF. CDR3 nucleotide sequence: TGCGCCAGCACACAGACAGGGGCCAGCTCTGGAAACACCATATATTTT.

This clonotype was seen a few times. The chain combines TRBV6-8 with TRBJ1-1; a possible D gene is TRBD1 (5 bases). Trimming removed 0 bases at V and 7 bases at J, with 18 bases between. The CDR3 spans 16 residues. Germline V lookup: CDR1 MNHGY, CDR2 SAAAGT. Here the CDR3 DNA reads TGTGCCAGCAGTTACTCGATGGGACCCTTGGGAGTTGAAGCTTTCTTT. Its translation is CASSYSMGPLGVEAFF.

This clonotype was picked up many times. The gene calls are TRBV27 and TRBJ1-2; D remains ambiguous. Germline V gene sequence: CDR1 MNHEY, CDR2 SMNVEV (reference sequence). V shed 7 bases and J shed 0 bases, with 12 bases lying between them. The CDR3 contains 14 residues. The CDR3 loop reads CASKSGGTNYGYTF. For the CDR3, the DNA is TGTGCCAGCAAATCGGGCGGCACTAACTATGGCTACACCTTC.

This clonotype has at least ten counts. The chain joins TRBV12-3 or TRBV12-4 to TRBJ2-6; D remains unclear. The V and J ends lost 4 bases and 0 bases respectively, with 1 base between them. This CDR3 is 13 amino acids long. The CDR3 bases are TGTGCCAGCAGTTACTCTGGGGCCAACGTCCTGACTTTC. Protein product: CASSYSGANVLTF.

The chain recombines TRBV10-3 with TRBJ2-3; 7 positions match TRBD2. From germline, CDR1 is ENHRY and CDR2 SYGVKD. There are 15 residues in the CDR3. Unmatched junction bases numbered 8, after V lost 8 bases and J lost 0 bases. CDR3 bases: TGTGCCATCGGCAGAGCGGGACCTAGCACAGATACGCAGTATTTT. Encoded protein: CAIGRAGPSTDTQYF.

Ten or more counts support this clonotype. The chain has TRBV6-5 and TRBJ1-5, with D tentatively TRBD1 (5 bases). With 4 bases removed from V and 8 bases from J, the gap between germline ends came to 9 bases. CDR1 MNHEY and CDR2 SVGAGI come from the germline V gene. The CDR3 is 12 amino acids. CDR3 sequence reads: CASSSQGKPQHF. The CDR3 DNA reads as TGTGCCAGCAGTTCCCAGGGAAAGCCCCAGCATTTT.

This clonotype was counted between two and nine times. The CDR3 nucleotides are TGTGCCAGCAGTTTGAATGGGAGGGAGCAGTTCTTC. Translation gives CASSLNGREQFF. The rearrangement uses TRBV12-3 or TRBV12-4 and TRBJ2-5; possible D gene TRBD2, 6 bases. The J call is doubtful: the DNA matches TRBJ2-1 better. CDR3 length: 12 amino acids.

Here the CDR3 DNA reads TGTGCCAGCAGCCCCCGGACAGGGCTCGGCGAGCAGTACTTC. Its protein is CASSPRTGLGEQYF. This chain links TRBV9 with TRBJ2-7; 8 positions match TRBD1. Germline V CDR1 and CDR2: SGDLS, YYNGEE. With V trimmed by 4 bases and J by 6 bases, 9 bases remained unmatched. The CDR3 spans 14 residues. Complete variable domain (other parts from reference TRBV9 and TRBJ2-7): DSGVTQTPKHLITATGQRVTLRCSPRSGDLSVYWYQQSLDQGLQFLIQYYNGEERAKGNILERFSAQQFPDLHSELNLSSLELGDSALYFCASSPRTGLGEQYFGPGTRLTVT.

The rearrangement uses TRBV5-6 and TRBJ2-7; a possible D gene is TRBD1 (6 bases). The CDR3 runs 15 residues. The ends were cut back, 3 bases at V and 5 bases at J, with 18 bases in the middle. Per the germline V gene, CDR1 is SGHDT and CDR2 is YYEEEE. The CDR3 DNA follows: TGTGCCAGCAGCTCTCCCTCAGGGGCCAATAACGAGCAGTACTTC. It encodes CASSSPSGANNEQYF. Full variable domain (missing parts from reference TRBV5-6 and TRBJ2-7): DAGVTQSPTHLIKTRGQQVTLRCSPKSGHDTVSWYQQALGQGPQFIFQYYEEEERQRGNFPDRFSGHQFPNYSSELNVNALLLGDSALYLCASSSPSGANNEQYFGPGTRLTVT.

The V and J genes are TRBV13 and TRBJ2-7; D may match TRBD1 or TRBD2 (5 bases each). CDR1 is PRHDT and CDR2 is FYEKMQ in the germline V gene (reference sequence). The CDR3 is made up of 12 amino acids. Trimming pared 6 bases from V and 7 bases from J, leaving 13 bases between. CDR3 in amino acids: CASSYGAGEQYF. Here the CDR3 DNA reads TGTGCCAGCAGTTACGGGGCAGGGGAGCAGTACTTC.

The chain couples TRBV15 to TRBJ2-5; tentative D call: TRBD2 (6 bases). Germline values: CDR1 LNHNV, CDR2 YYDKDF (reference sequence). The CDR3 totals 13 residues. V was trimmed by 1 base and J by 3 bases, leaving 6 bases between them. The CDR3 DNA follows: TGTGCCACCAGCAGAGCTAGCGAAGAGACCCAGTACTTC. Protein sequence: CATSRASEETQYF.

This clonotype was detected many times. The chain carries TRBV10-3 and TRBJ2-7; TRBD2 is a possible D gene (5 bases). The CDR3 is made up of 13 amino acids. CDR1 is ENHRY, CDR2 SYGVKD, per germline. Trimming left V 8 bases short and J 3 bases short, with 14 bases between. CDR3 bases: TGTGCCATCGGAATGGGGAGAGACTACGAGCAGTACTTC. Amino acid sequence: CAIGMGRDYEQYF.

This clonotype was seen ten or more times. The chain carries TRBV7-9 and TRBJ1-6; D remains unclear. This CDR3 region has 13 residues. The V gene's germline CDR1 is SEHNR and CDR2 FQNEAQ (reference sequence). V shed 1 base and J shed 8 bases, with 6 bases lying between them. CDR3 sequence (DNA): TGTGCCAGCAGCTTAGAGGCAGATTCACCCCTCCACTTT. Its translation is CASSLEADSPLHF.

This chain links TRBV9 with TRBJ2-7; no clear D gene. Germline loops: CDR1 SGDLS, CDR2 YYNGEE. Trimming shortened V by 4 bases and J by 1 base, and 15 bases separated the two germline ends. The CDR3 has 15 amino acids. CDR3 sequence (DNA): TGTGCCAGCAGCTTGGGTCGTTGGGGTTCCTACGAGCAGTACTTC. This codes for CASSLGRWGSYEQYF. The full variable domain, its missing parts supplied by reference TRBV9 and TRBJ2-7, is DSGVTQTPKHLITATGQRVTLRCSPRSGDLSVYWYQQSLDQGLQFLIQYYNGEERAKGNILERFSAQQFPDLHSELNLSSLELGDSALYFCASSLGRWGSYEQYFGPGTRLTVT.

About this clonotype itself: Being one base from a much bigger clone, this may be a read error. The chain recombines TRBV29-1 with TRBJ1-1, with D perhaps matching TRBD1 (5 bases). V was pared by 4 bases and J by 4 bases, with 16 bases between. The CDR3 runs 14 residues. CDR1 SQVTM and CDR2 ANQGSEA come from the germline V gene. The DNA for the CDR3 is TGCAGCGTTGGGGGGATTCATCGGGGCACTGAAGCTTTCTTT. Encoded protein: CSVGGIHRGTEAFF.

This clonotype was seen at least ten times. The chain couples TRBV7-9 to TRBJ1-2; 8 bases align to TRBD1. Trimming took 5 bases from V and 4 from J; bases not matched to a gene: 9. This CDR3 comprises 15 residues. Germline V lookup: CDR1 SEHNR, CDR2 FQNEAQ (reference sequence). Here the CDR3 reads CASSDQGARPYGYTF. The CDR3 bases are TGTGCCAGCAGCGACCAGGGGGCGCGGCCCTATGGCTACACCTTC. Together with reference TRBV7-9 and TRBJ1-2, the CDR3 gives the full variable domain: DTGVSQNPRHKITKRGQNVTFRCDPISEHNRLYWYRQTLGQGPEFLTYFQNEAQLEKSRLLSDRFSAERPKGSFSTLEIQRTEQGDSAMYLCASSDQGARPYGYTFGSGTRLTVV.

Regarding this clonotype: Since a much larger clone is just one base distant, this may be a read error. The J gene is TRBJ1-1, the V gene TRBV6-5; no reliable D call. The CDR3 sequence is 14 residues long. The germline gives CDR1 MNHEY, CDR2 SVGAGI. CDR3 sequence reads: CAISGRLVNTEAFF. The CDR3 coding sequence is TGTGCCATCAGTGGGAGGTTAGTGAACACTGAAGCTTTCTTT.

The chain has TRBV12-3 or TRBV12-4 and TRBJ1-4, with D hard to call. Trimming left V 2 bases short and J 8 bases short, with 15 bases between. The CDR3 has 15 residues. The CDR3 nucleotides read TGTGCCAGCAGTTTACCGGGAATCGGAGGGGAAAAACTGTTTTTT. Translating gives CASSLPGIGGEKLFF.

This chain uses TRBV12-3 or TRBV12-4 with TRBJ2-5; TRBD1 agrees at 10 bases. CDR3 length: 16 residues. V lost 7 bases and J lost 1; bases outside the gene matches: 9. The CDR3 sequence: CASTNRDRGGQETQYF. DNA for the CDR3: TGTGCCAGCACCAACCGGGACAGGGGAGGCCAAGAGACCCAGTACTTC.

In this sample, this clonotype turned up a few times. The rearrangement uses TRBV5-1 and TRBJ1-2, with a weak D call TRBD1 (5 bases). V dropped 4 bases and J dropped 8 bases, with 15 bases sitting between them. The CDR3 totals 13 residues. The germline gives CDR1 SGHRS, CDR2 YFSETQ. CDR3 loop: CASSGGSGTGYTF. The CDR3, as DNA: TGCGCCAGCAGCGGGGGTTCAGGGACCGGCTACACCTTC.

The rearrangement links TRBV7-8 to TRBJ2-2; 10 positions agree with TRBD1. V gave up 1 base and J gave up 1 base; unmatched junction bases: 24. The CDR3 runs 24 residues. Germline CDR1 and CDR2: SGHVS and FQNEAQ. CDR3 in amino acids: CASSLELGTEDRGYLLGNTGELFF. CDR3 coding DNA: TGTGCCAGCAGCTTAGAGTTGGGGACCGAGGACAGGGGGTATTTGTTGGGGAACACCGGGGAGCTGTTTTTT.

In this sample, this clonotype turned up many times. The V call is TRBV7-9, the J call TRBJ2-7; D gene ambiguous. The germline V gene encodes CDR1 SEHNR and CDR2 FQNEAQ (reference sequence). CDR3 length: 11 residues. Deletions cut 5 bases from V and 5 bases from J, with 7 bases between. The CDR3 here is CASSKGHEQYF. CDR3 bases: TGTGCCAGCAGCAAGGGCCACGAGCAGTACTTC.

This clonotype has a single count. The rearrangement uses TRBV29-1 and TRBJ1-1, with D tentatively TRBD1 (5 bases). The germline gives CDR1 SQVTM, CDR2 ANQGSEA. The CDR3 consists of 11 residues. CDR3 nucleotide sequence: TGCAGAACCGACAGAGGCACTGAAGCTTTCTTT. Protein sequence: CRTDRGTEAFF.